The 5 T cell receptor beta chains given below trace back to one sample, sequenced in a study of vaccination effects on CD4 cells after COVID-19. Between days 9 and 11 of culture, CD4+ T cells were separated out. The cohort was immunized with two doses of either the BNT162b2 or mRNA-1273 vaccine. Antigen specificity for these receptors is unknown. Measured with immunoSEQ multiplex PCR; TCRdb has only the in-frame clones, and not every one. Seen here are 66,000 or so clones, around 70% observed once, and the top ten hold 2.2%. Here the sequenced sample was CD4+ T cells from PBMCs cultured without peptide, taken after COVID-19 vaccination. Every receptor here comes from a human donor who received a COVID-19 vaccine.

The chain carries TRBV6-2 or TRBV6-3 and TRBJ2-5; 10 bases line up with TRBD1. The V gene's germline CDR1 is MNHEY and CDR2 SVGEGT. V shed 4 bases, J shed 5 bases, and the junction held 7 bases outside the gene matches. The CDR3 has 15 amino acids. The DNA for the CDR3 is TGTGCCAGCAGTTTGGGGACAGGGGTGTTGGAGACCCAGTACTTC. This encodes CASSLGTGVLETQYF.

The chain uses TRBV7-8 and TRBJ1-4; D might be TRBD1 (5 bases). V shed 2 bases and J shed 5 bases, with 9 bases lying between them. This CDR3 has 14 residues. Germline V CDR1 and CDR2: SGHVS, FQNEAQ. DNA of the CDR3: TGTGCCAGCAGCTTACCGGGGCGAAATGAAAAACTGTTTTTT. This sequence encodes CASSLPGRNEKLFF.

This clone was detected only a few times. The chain employs TRBV5-6 and TRBJ2-7; 15 positions agree with TRBD2. Germline values: CDR1 SGHDT, CDR2 YYEEEE. The ends lost 4 bases at V and 0 bases at J; junction bases unmatched: 5. The CDR3 is 17 amino acids. This CDR3 reads CASSAGLAGGPSYEQYV. The CDR3 DNA sequence: TGTGCCAGCAGCGCCGGACTAGCGGGGGGGCCCTCCTACGAGCAGTACGTC.

The chain combines TRBV7-8 with TRBJ1-2, with TRBD1 matching 8 bases. This CDR3 region has 13 residues. Germline trimming cut 5 bases from V and 7 bases from J; bases unmatched to any gene: 6. Germline loops: CDR1 SGHVS, CDR2 FQNEAQ. This CDR3 reads CASSPDRGSGYTF. CDR3 coding DNA: TGTGCCAGCAGCCCCGACAGGGGTAGTGGCTACACCTTC.

Only a few counts were recorded for this clone. V is TRBV5-8 and J is TRBJ1-1; TRBD1 matches at 7 bases. The CDR3 is made up of 15 amino acids. V was pared by 7 bases and J by 4 bases, with 13 bases of the junction left unmatched. Germline CDR1 SGHTS, CDR2 YDEGEE. DNA of the CDR3: TGTGCCAGCCCCTCCGGAGGGGGCGAAAGCACTGAAGCTTTCTTT. It encodes CASPSGGGESTEAFF.